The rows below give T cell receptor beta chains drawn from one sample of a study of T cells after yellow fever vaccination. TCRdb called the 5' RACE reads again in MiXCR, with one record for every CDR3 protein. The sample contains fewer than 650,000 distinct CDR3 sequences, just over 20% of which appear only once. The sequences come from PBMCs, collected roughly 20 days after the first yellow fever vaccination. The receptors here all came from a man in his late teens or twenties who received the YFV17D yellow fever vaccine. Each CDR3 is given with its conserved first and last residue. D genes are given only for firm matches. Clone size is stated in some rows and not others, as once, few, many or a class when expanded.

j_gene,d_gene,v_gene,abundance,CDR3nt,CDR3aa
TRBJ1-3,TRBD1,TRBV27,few,TGTGCCAGCAGTCCTTGGACAGGGGGCGACCTAGCTGGAAACACCATATATTTT,CASSPWTGGDLAGNTIYF
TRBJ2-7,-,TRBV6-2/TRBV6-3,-,TGTGCCAGCAGCCGTTACAGGGGAGGCAACTACGAGCAGTACTTC,CASSRYRGGNYEQYF
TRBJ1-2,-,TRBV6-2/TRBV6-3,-,TGTGCCAGCAGTTACTCGAGTATCAAGAACTATGGCTACACCTTC,CASSYSSIKNYGYTF
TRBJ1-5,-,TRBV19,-,TGTGCCAGTAGTATGGGGGGGAGCAATCAGCCCCAGCATTTT,CASSMGGSNQPQHF
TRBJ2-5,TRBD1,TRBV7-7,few,TGTGCTAGCAGCCCGACGACAGGGCAAGAGACCCAGTACTTC,CASSPTTGQETQYF
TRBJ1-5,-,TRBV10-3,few,TGTGCCATCAGTGGGGGGGCCGGTCAGCCCCAGCATTTT,CAISGGAGQPQHF
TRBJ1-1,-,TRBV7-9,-,TGTGCCAGCAGCCCTGGGGCCACGATAGGGACTGAAGCTTTCTTT,CASSPGATIGTEAFF
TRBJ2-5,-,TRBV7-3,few,TGTGCCAGCAGCCGGGGGAGCGGGGAGACCCAGTACTTC,CASSRGSGETQYF
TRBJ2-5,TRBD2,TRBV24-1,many,TGTGCCACCAGTCCCGGACTAGAAGAGACCCAGTACTTC,CATSPGLEETQYF
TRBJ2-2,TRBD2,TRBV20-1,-,TGCAGTGCTGCCGGGACTAGCGGGCTCACCGGGGAGCTGTTTTTT,CSAAGTSGLTGELFF
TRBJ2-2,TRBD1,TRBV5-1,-,TGCGCCAGCAGCTTGGGGACAGGGGTAACCGGGGAGCTGTTTTTT,CASSLGTGVTGELFF
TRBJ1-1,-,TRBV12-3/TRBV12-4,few,TGTGCCAGCACACCCTGGCCGAGCGGCACTGAAGCTTTCTTT,CASTPWPSGTEAFF
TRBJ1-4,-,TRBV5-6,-,TGTGCCAGCAGCTTGAAGTCCAGCCTTGATGAAAAACTGTTTTTT,CASSLKSSLDEKLFF
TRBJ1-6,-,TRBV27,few,TGTGCCAGCAGTTTAGAAGGTCGGCCCCTCCACTTT,CASSLEGRPLHF
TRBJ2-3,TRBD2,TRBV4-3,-,TGCGCCAGCAGCCGCGCGGGGGACCCCACAGATACGCAGTATTTT,CASSRAGDPTDTQYF
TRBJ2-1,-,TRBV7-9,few,TGTGCCAGCAGCTTAAGAGGGATCTCCTACAATGAGCAGTTCTTC,CASSLRGISYNEQFF
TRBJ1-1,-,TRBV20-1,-,TGCAGTGCTAGAGAAGGGGCCGTCACTGAAGCTTTCTTT,CSAREGAVTEAFF
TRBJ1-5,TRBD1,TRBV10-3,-,TGTGCCACGCTGGACAGGTTCAATCAGCCCCAGCATTTT,CATLDRFNQPQHF
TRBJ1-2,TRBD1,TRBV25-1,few,TGTGCCAGCAGTGAAAAACCGGGACAGGGGCATGGCTACACCTTC,CASSEKPGQGHGYTF
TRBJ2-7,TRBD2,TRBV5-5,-,TGTGCCAGCAGCTCCCGGGAGGGACCCTACGAGCAGTACTTC,CASSSREGPYEQYF
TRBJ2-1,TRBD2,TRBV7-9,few,TGTGCCAGCAGCCGCGGGGGGTCCGGTGAGCAGTTCTTC,CASSRGGSGEQFF
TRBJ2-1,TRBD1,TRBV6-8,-,TGTGCCAGCAGTTACGTAGGACAGGGGGCTACGTCGAATGAGCAGTTCTTC,CASSYVGQGATSNEQFF
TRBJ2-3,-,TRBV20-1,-,TGCAGTGCCCGGAGTGCCCGACAGCTCACAGATACGCAGTATTTT,CSARSARQLTDTQYF
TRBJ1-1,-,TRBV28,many,TGTGCCAGCGCCGGTTTGATGAACACTGAAGCTTTCTTT,CASAGLMNTEAFF
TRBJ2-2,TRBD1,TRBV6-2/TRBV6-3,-,TGTGCCAGCAGTGACCGGGACAGGTACACCGGGGAGCTGTTTTTT,CASSDRDRYTGELFF
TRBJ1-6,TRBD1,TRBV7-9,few,TGTGCCAGCAGCAAAACAGGGGGCTGGTCACCCCTCCACTTT,CASSKTGGWSPLHF
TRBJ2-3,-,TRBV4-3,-,TGCGCCAGCAGCCTCCGAATAGGTGATAGCACAGATACGCAGTATTTT,CASSLRIGDSTDTQYF
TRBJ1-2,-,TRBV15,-,TGCGCCACCAGCAGAACGTCAGGGCTCTATGGCTACACCTTC,CATSRTSGLYGYTF
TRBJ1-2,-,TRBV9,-,TGTGCCAGCAGCGTACCCTCCGGTGGGGACGCAGTATATGGCTACACCTTC,CASSVPSGGDAVYGYTF
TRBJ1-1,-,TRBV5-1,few,TGCGCCAGCAGCTACGACGGGACACTGAACACTGAAGCTTTCTTT,CASSYDGTLNTEAFF
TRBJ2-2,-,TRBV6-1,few,TGTGCCAGCAGACAACTCCCACCAAGCCTGGGCGGGGAGCTGTTTTTT,CASRQLPPSLGGELFF
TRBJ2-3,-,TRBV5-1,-,TGCGCCAGCAGCTTGGCGCGACTAGTGGATACGCAGTATTTT,CASSLARLVDTQYF
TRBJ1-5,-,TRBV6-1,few,TGTGCCAGCAGTAATCCTACGGGGGGTAGCAATCAGCCCCAGCATTTT,CASSNPTGGSNQPQHF
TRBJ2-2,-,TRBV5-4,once,TGTGCCAGCAGCACAGGACAGATCAACACCGGGGAGCTGTTTTTT,CASSTGQINTGELFF
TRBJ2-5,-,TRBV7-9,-,TGTGCCAGCAGCTTTATAGGGGAACAAGAGACCCAGTACTTC,CASSFIGEQETQYF
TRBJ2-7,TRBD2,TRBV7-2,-,TGTGCCAGCAGCTTAGTAATAGCGGGGGGGCCACCCGAGCAGTACTTC,CASSLVIAGGPPEQYF
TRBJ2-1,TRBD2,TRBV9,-,TGTGCCAGCAGTCCCAGGACTAGCGGGGGGGCCAGAGGCTCCTACAATGAGCAGTTCTTC,CASSPRTSGGARGSYNEQFF
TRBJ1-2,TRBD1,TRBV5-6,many,TGTGCCAGCAGCTTGGACGGACAGGGTTATGGCTACACCTTC,CASSLDGQGYGYTF